The 27 T cell receptor beta chains presented below share a single source sample, sequenced in a study of shared T cell receptors in the human thymus. TCRdb keeps only in-frame clones here, not all; method: immunoSEQ multiplex PCR. In the table there are more than 550,000 clones, about 87% of which are singletons. A further study also used this sample, focusing on human thymus T cells.

The sequencing sample was made of thymocytes. All receptors derive from a boy in the first two years of life with a congenital heart defect.

The CDR3 here is CASNARQPQHF. The CDR3 nucleotides read TGTGCCAGCAACGCGAGGCAGCCCCAGCATTTT. This chain connects TRBV27 to TRBJ1-5; D is uncertain. The germline V gene encodes CDR1 MNHEY and CDR2 SMNVEV (reference sequence). V gave up 7 bases and J gave up 7 bases, with 8 bases separating them. CDR3 length equals 11 residues.

The rearrangement links TRBV5-8 to TRBJ1-4, with a weak D call TRBD1 (5 bases). Trimming cost V 1 base and J 6 bases, with 13 bases left between them. Germline loops: CDR1 SGHTS, CDR2 YDEGEE. There are 15 residues in the CDR3. The CDR3 region is CASSLFHGAHEKLFF. CDR3 nucleotides: TGTGCCAGCAGCTTGTTTCATGGGGCGCATGAAAAACTGTTTTTT. Filled out from reference TRBV5-8 and TRBJ1-4, the complete variable domain reads EAGVTQSPTHLIKTRGQQATLRCSPISGHTSVYWYQQALGLGLQFLLWYDEGEERNRGNFPPRFSGRQFPNYSSELNVNALELEDSALYLCASSLFHGAHEKLFFGSGTQLSVL.

This rearrangement joins TRBV6-4 to TRBJ2-1, with 14 bases aligning to TRBD2. V lost 3 bases and J lost 7; bases outside the gene matches: 5. Germline loops: CDR1 MRHNA, CDR2 SNTAGT. The CDR3 loop spans 16 amino acids. CDR3 DNA: TGTGCCAGCAGTGATCGACTAGCGGGAGGGCCGAATGAGCAGTTCTTC. It specifies CASSDRLAGGPNEQFF.

J is TRBJ2-1 and V is TRBV27; D gene ambiguous. Trimming pared 5 bases from V and 4 bases from J, leaving 21 bases between. Germline values: CDR1 MNHEY, CDR2 SMNVEV (reference sequence). The CDR3 length is 17 residues. The CDR3 DNA reads TGTGCCAGCAGTAAAACCCGCAGGATGAAATCGTACAATGAGCAGTTCTTC. This sequence encodes CASSKTRRMKSYNEQFF.

The chain is built from TRBV7-2 and TRBJ2-7; TRBD2 matches at 8 bases. CDR1 and CDR2 from the germline V gene are SGHTA and FQGNSA. CDR3 size: 15 residues. The V gene end was trimmed by 6 bases and the J gene end by 2 bases; junction bases not matched to a gene: 9. In nucleotides, the CDR3 is TGTGCCAGCAGGGGATCGCGGGAGGCTCCCTACGAGCAGTACTTC. Its translation: CASRGSREAPYEQYF.

The V call is TRBV19, the J call TRBJ1-2; D not resolved. V was pared by 5 bases and J by 4 bases, with 20 bases between. Germline CDR1 LNHDA, CDR2 SQIVND (reference sequence). The CDR3 extends over 16 amino acids. In DNA form, the CDR3 reads TGTGCCAGTAGTGGGTCGGGTCTTGATCGTTTCTATGGCTACACCTTC. Residues: CASSGSGLDRFYGYTF.

The chain is built from TRBV27 and TRBJ1-5, with unresolved D. There are 14 residues in the CDR3. V was shortened by 1 base and J by 3 bases, with 7 bases between the two germline ends. CDR1 and CDR2 from the germline V gene are MNHEY and SMNVEV (reference sequence). In nucleotides, the CDR3 is TGTGCCAGCAGTTTATTCGGTTTCAATCAGCCCCAGCATTTT. This codes for CASSLFGFNQPQHF.

This clone was observed a few times. V gene TRBV28 combines with J gene TRBJ1-6; 9 bases line up with TRBD1. Losses at the gene ends were 5 bases for V and 13 bases for J; bases not matched to a gene: 6. Germline V gene sequence: CDR1 MDHEN, CDR2 SYDVKM. The CDR3 spans 13 residues. CDR3 region: CASSQGQGTPLHF. The DNA for the CDR3 is TGTGCCAGCAGTCAGGGACAGGGAACTCCCCTCCACTTT.

This chain connects TRBV27 to TRBJ1-2; no firm D call. Germline CDR1 and CDR2: MNHEY and SMNVEV (reference sequence). This CDR3 is built from 16 residues. Trimming removed 2 bases from V and 0 bases from J, with 13 bases in between. CDR3 loop: CASSLTWGETNYGYTF. CDR3 DNA: TGTGCCAGCAGTTTAACTTGGGGAGAAACTAACTATGGCTACACCTTC.

This clone was recorded a few times. The junction shows a germline mismatch at one end, possibly a read error. The CDR3 reads CASSQGLAGPGELFF. The CDR3 nucleotides are TGTGCTAGCAGCCAGGGACTAGCGGGGCCCGGGGAGCTGTTTTTT. The gene calls are TRBV7-7 and TRBJ2-2, with 13 bases matching TRBD2. Germline CDR1 is SSHAT and CDR2 is FNYEAQ (reference sequence). The length of the CDR3 is 15 residues.

The chain employs TRBV9 and TRBJ1-4, with 7 bases identical to TRBD1. V lost 2 bases, J lost 4 bases, and 5 bases stayed unmatched. CDR1 and CDR2 (germline): SGDLS, YYNGEE. The CDR3 contains 15 residues. This CDR3 reads CASSVGTADNEKLFF. The CDR3 region has the DNA TGTGCCAGCAGCGTCGGGACAGCTGATAATGAAAAACTGTTTTTT.

The CDR3 loop is CASSQEDAGTSVNEQYF. The DNA of the CDR3 is TGTGCCAGCAGCCAAGAGGACGCCGGGACTAGCGTAAACGAGCAGTACTTC. The rearrangement uses TRBV14 and TRBJ2-7, with 10 bases aligning to TRBD2. The CDR3 is made up of 17 amino acids. CDR1 and CDR2 (germline): SGHDN, FVKESK. Germline trimming cut 0 bases from V and 5 bases from J; bases unmatched to any gene: 10.

The rearrangement joins TRBV7-2 to TRBJ1-1, with D possibly matching TRBD1 (5 bases). Germline-derived CDR1 and CDR2 are SGHTA and FQGNSA. Trimming removed 2 bases from V and 5 bases from J, with 18 bases in between. The CDR3 length is 16 residues. CDR3 coding DNA: TGTGCCAGCAGCTTATATCCCAAGGGGTTTGCGACTGAAGCTTTCTTT. This encodes CASSLYPKGFATEAFF.

The rearrangement joins TRBV28 to TRBJ2-1, with D perhaps TRBD1 (6 bases). This CDR3 contains 15 residues. Germline CDR1 and CDR2: MDHEN and SYDVKM. Trimming pared 6 bases from V and 1 base from J, leaving 13 bases between. The CDR3 protein is CASRKDSLSYNEQFF. The CDR3 DNA reads as TGTGCCAGCAGAAAGGACAGCCTATCCTACAATGAGCAGTTCTTC.

This chain links TRBV4-3 with TRBJ2-7, with 8 bases that match TRBD2. The V segment lost 0 bases and the J segment 2 bases; nucleotides outside the gene matches: 18. The CDR3 length is 20 residues. The germline gives CDR1 LGHNA, CDR2 YSLEER. The CDR3 loop is CASSQDTVPGGGLRTYEQYF. The CDR3 DNA reads as TGCGCCAGCAGCCAAGATACTGTTCCCGGGGGGGGCTTGAGGACCTACGAGCAGTACTTC.

CDR3 coding DNA: TGTGCCAGCAGAACTAGCGGGGAGACCTACGAGCAGTACTTC. Its protein is CASRTSGETYEQYF. The chain combines TRBV28 with TRBJ2-7; 10 nucleotides match TRBD2. This CDR3 has 14 residues. The germline gives CDR1 MDHEN, CDR2 SYDVKM. V lost 6 bases to trimming and J lost 2 bases; unmatched junction nucleotides: 4.

The chain employs TRBV2 and TRBJ2-3; TRBD2 matches at 11 bases. This CDR3 is built from 19 residues. Germline values: CDR1 SNHLY, CDR2 FYNNEI. Trimming removed 4 bases from V and 0 bases from J; junction bases left unmatched: 12. The CDR3 loop reads CASSALKTSGTSSTDTQYF. CDR3 sequence (DNA): TGTGCCAGCAGTGCGCTCAAGACTAGCGGGACTTCTAGCACAGATACGCAGTATTTT. The full variable domain, its missing parts supplied by reference TRBV2 and TRBJ2-3, is EPEVTQTPSHQVTQMGQEVILRCVPISNHLYFYWYRQILGQKVEFLVSFYNNEISEKSEIFDDQFSVERPDGSNFTLKIRSTKLEDSAMYFCASSALKTSGTSSTDTQYFGPGTRLTVL.

The chain joins TRBV27 to TRBJ2-1; the match to TRBD1 covers 11 bases. V lost 8 bases and J lost 5; bases outside the gene matches: 8. The CDR3 totals 15 residues. Per the germline V gene, CDR1 is MNHEY and CDR2 is SMNVEV (reference sequence). Here the CDR3 DNA reads TGTGCCAGCCCGTTCCGGGACAGGGGGGACAATGAGCAGTTCTTC. Translating it yields CASPFRDRGDNEQFF.

The chain employs TRBV7-9 and TRBJ2-1; 8 bases match TRBD2. Germline trimming cut 2 bases from V and 4 bases from J; bases unmatched to any gene: 10. The CDR3 sequence is 17 residues long. Germline V gene sequence: CDR1 SEHNR, CDR2 FQNEAQ (reference sequence). The CDR3 sequence: CASSLFRAGVPYNEQFF. DNA of the CDR3: TGTGCCAGCAGCTTATTCAGAGCGGGAGTCCCTTACAATGAGCAGTTCTTC.

The V gene is TRBV28, the J gene TRBJ2-2; TRBD2 agrees at 8 bases. CDR1 and CDR2 from the germline V gene are MDHEN and SYDVKM. The CDR3 length is 18 residues. Germline trimming cut 3 bases from V and 0 bases from J; bases unmatched to any gene: 9. DNA for the CDR3: TGTGCCAGCAGTTTCCGGCTAGCGGGTACCTCGAACACCGGGGAGCTGTTTTTT. Translating it yields CASSFRLAGTSNTGELFF.

A single count supports this clone. The chain is built from TRBV6-5 and TRBJ2-1, with 13 bases identical to TRBD2. The trim removed 6 bases at V and 6 bases at J, leaving 5 bases unmatched. Per the germline V gene, CDR1 is MNHEY and CDR2 is SVGAGI. CDR3 length: 15 amino acids. The CDR3 coding sequence is TGTGCCAGCAGCCCAACTAGCGGGGGGGCCAATGAGCAGTTCTTC. It encodes CASSPTSGGANEQFF.

The chain employs TRBV5-4 and TRBJ1-1, with D tentatively TRBD1 (6 bases). The CDR3 extends over 15 amino acids. V was cut by 5 bases and J by 1 base, with 15 bases left in between. Germline V gives CDR1 SGHNT, CDR2 YYREEE (reference sequence). The chain's CDR3 is CASRRTAAGNTEAFF. CDR3 DNA: TGTGCCAGCAGGAGGACAGCTGCGGGGAACACTGAAGCTTTCTTT.

The chain uses TRBV28 and TRBJ2-5; tentatively, D is TRBD2 (5 bases). Germline assignment: CDR1 MDHEN and CDR2 SYDVKM. The V end was cut by 10 bases, the J end by 1 base, with 19 bases between. The CDR3 has 15 amino acids. The CDR3 spells CANYPRRALQETQYF. The CDR3 nucleotides read TGTGCCAACTATCCAAGGCGGGCGCTCCAAGAGACCCAGTACTTC.

The V gene is TRBV19, the J gene TRBJ1-2; 7 bases agree with TRBD1. This CDR3 spans 14 amino acids. Losses at the gene ends were 6 bases for V and 1 base for J; bases not matched to a gene: 5. In germline, CDR1 is LNHDA, CDR2 SQIVND (reference sequence). The CDR3 loop is CASSLQGFNYGYTF. The CDR3 DNA follows: TGTGCCAGTAGCTTACAGGGGTTTAACTATGGCTACACCTTC.

This clone was seen a handful of times. This chain uses TRBV19 with TRBJ1-1; D remains ambiguous. V lost 5 bases to trimming and J lost 4 bases, with 11 bases between them. CDR1 is LNHDA, CDR2 SQIVND, per germline (reference sequence). The CDR3 covers 13 residues. CDR3 amino acids: CASSSREGTEAFF. CDR3 coding DNA: TGTGCCAGTAGTTCAAGGGAGGGCACTGAAGCTTTCTTT.

This rearrangement joins TRBV14 to TRBJ1-2, with 8 nucleotides matching TRBD1. CDR3 length: 16 residues. V shed 0 bases, J shed 3 bases, and the junction held 6 bases outside the gene matches. The germline V gene encodes CDR1 SGHDN and CDR2 FVKESK. CDR3 residues: CASSQDIEQGDYGYTF. The CDR3 nucleotides are TGTGCCAGCAGCCAAGATATAGAACAGGGGGACTATGGCTACACCTTC.

J is TRBJ1-5 and V is TRBV28; weak D call: TRBD1 (6 bases). Trimming took off 6 bases at V and 6 bases at J, with 21 bases between the two ends. The germline CDR1 and CDR2 sequences are MDHEN and SYDVKM. CDR3 length equals 16 residues. This chain's CDR3 is CASRDPRGGKGQPQHF. CDR3 coding DNA: TGTGCCAGCAGAGATCCGAGGGGGGGGAAAGGTCAGCCCCAGCATTTT.